This record covers a single T cell receptor beta chain. Its antigen remains unknown. The sample is drawn from a study of CD8 T cells in ankylosing spondylitis. Preparation of TCR beta libraries was done by quantitative 5'-RACE with molecular barcodes. Using its own MiXCR run on the 5' RACE reads, TCRdb lists one record per CDR3 protein. This sample has 350,000 to 450,000 distinct CDR3 sequences, with approximately 20% found just once. Overall study findings and caveats: In peripheral blood, disease-linked CD8+ clones occurred at relatively low frequencies. Apparently characteristic of ankylosing spondylitis blood was a TCR beta motif (roughly eight highly homologous variants). Matched ankylosing spondylitis synovial fluid reportedly showed significant enrichment of disease-linked clones.

CDR3 size: 16 residues. Trimming at V came to 5 bases and at J to 5 bases, leaving 7 bases not matched to a gene. Germline V CDR1 and CDR2: SGHTA, FQGNSA. The sample was blood, either unsorted or a sorted T cell fraction (not recorded which). The TCR comes from a male donor with ankylosing spondylitis or in good health (not recorded which). The chain combines TRBV7-2 with TRBJ2-1; 12 bases fit TRBD2. CDR3 residues: CASSVATSGGNNEQFF. The CDR3 nucleotides are TGTGCCAGCAGCGTCGCAACTAGCGGGGGGAACAATGAGCAGTTCTTC. Together with reference TRBV7-2 and TRBJ2-1, the CDR3 gives the full variable domain: GAGVSQSPSNKVTEKGKDVELRCDPISGHTALYWYRQSLGQGLEFLIYFQGNSAPDKSGLPSDRFSAERTGGSVSTLTIQRTQQEDSAVYLCASSVATSGGNNEQFFGPGTRLTVL.